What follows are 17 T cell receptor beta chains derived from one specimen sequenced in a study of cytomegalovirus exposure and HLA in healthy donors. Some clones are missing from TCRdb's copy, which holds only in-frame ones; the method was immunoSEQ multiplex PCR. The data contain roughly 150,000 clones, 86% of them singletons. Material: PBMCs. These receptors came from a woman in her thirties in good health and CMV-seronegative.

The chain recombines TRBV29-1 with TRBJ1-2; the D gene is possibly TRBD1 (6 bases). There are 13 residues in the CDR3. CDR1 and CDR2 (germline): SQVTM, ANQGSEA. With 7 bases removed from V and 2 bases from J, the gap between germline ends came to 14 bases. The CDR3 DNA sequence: TGCAGCGCTGAGCGAGGGGGGAACTATGGCTACACCTTC. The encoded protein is CSAERGGNYGYTF. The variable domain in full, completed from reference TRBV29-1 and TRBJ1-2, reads SAVISQKPSRDICQRGTSLTIQCQVDSQVTMMFWYRQQPGQSLTLIATANQGSEATYESGFVIDKFPISRPNLTFSTLTVSNMSPEDSSIYLCSAERGGNYGYTFGSGTRLTVV.

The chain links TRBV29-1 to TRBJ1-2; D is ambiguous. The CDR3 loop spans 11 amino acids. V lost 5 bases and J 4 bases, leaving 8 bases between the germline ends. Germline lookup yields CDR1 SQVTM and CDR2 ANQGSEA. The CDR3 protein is CSVSSLYGYTF. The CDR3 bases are TGCAGCGTTAGTAGTCTCTATGGCTACACCTTC. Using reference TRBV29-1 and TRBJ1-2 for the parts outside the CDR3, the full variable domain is SAVISQKPSRDICQRGTSLTIQCQVDSQVTMMFWYRQQPGQSLTLIATANQGSEATYESGFVIDKFPISRPNLTFSTLTVSNMSPEDSSIYLCSVSSLYGYTFGSGTRLTVV.

The CDR3 nucleotides are TGTGCCAGCAGCCCTGGGTTTCGCTACGAGCAGTACTTC. Translating it yields CASSPGFRYEQYF. The rearrangement links TRBV7-2 to TRBJ2-7, with D unclear. CDR1 is SGHTA and CDR2 is FQGNSA in the germline V gene. The ends were cut back, 5 bases at V and 3 bases at J, with 11 bases in the middle. There are 13 residues in the CDR3.

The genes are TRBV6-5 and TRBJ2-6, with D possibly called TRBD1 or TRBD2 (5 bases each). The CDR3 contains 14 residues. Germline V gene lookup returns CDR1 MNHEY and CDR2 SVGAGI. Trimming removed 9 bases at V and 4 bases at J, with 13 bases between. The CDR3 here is CASRGLQGANVLTF. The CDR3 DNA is TGTGCCAGTCGGGGCCTCCAAGGGGCCAACGTCCTGACTTTC.

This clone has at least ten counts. CDR3 sequence: CASSEVAGVAGNTIYF. The CDR3, as DNA: TGTGCCAGCAGTGAAGTGGCGGGGGTAGCAGGAAACACCATATATTTT. The V gene is TRBV6-1, the J gene TRBJ1-3; tentative D call: TRBD1 (5 bases). This CDR3 comprises 16 residues. The ends were cut back, 1 base at V and 4 bases at J, with 14 bases in the middle. The germline gives CDR1 MNHNS, CDR2 SASEGT.

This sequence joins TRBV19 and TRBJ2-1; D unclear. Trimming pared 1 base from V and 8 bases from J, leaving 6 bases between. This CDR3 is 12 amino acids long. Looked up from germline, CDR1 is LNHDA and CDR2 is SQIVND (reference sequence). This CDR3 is CASSIGGYEQFF. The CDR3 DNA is TGTGCCAGTAGTATAGGGGGATATGAGCAGTTCTTC. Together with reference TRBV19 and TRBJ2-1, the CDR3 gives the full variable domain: DGGITQSPKYLFRKEGQNVTLSCEQNLNHDAMYWYRQDPGQGLRLIYYSQIVNDFQKGDIAEGYSVSREKKESFPLTVTSAQKNPTAFYLCASSIGGYEQFFGPGTRLTVL.

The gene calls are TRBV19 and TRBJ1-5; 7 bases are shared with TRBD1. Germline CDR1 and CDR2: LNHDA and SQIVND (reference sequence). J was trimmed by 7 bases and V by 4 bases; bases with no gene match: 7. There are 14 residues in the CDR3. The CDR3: CASSTPTGLQPQHF. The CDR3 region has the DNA TGTGCCAGTAGTACACCGACAGGGTTGCAGCCCCAGCATTTT.

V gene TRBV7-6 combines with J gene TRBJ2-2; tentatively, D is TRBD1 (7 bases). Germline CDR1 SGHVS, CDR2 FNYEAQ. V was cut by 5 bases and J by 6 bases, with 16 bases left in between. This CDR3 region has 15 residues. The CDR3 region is CASSREARGAGELFF. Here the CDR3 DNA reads TGTGCCAGCAGCCGGGAAGCCAGGGGGGCCGGGGAGCTGTTTTTT.

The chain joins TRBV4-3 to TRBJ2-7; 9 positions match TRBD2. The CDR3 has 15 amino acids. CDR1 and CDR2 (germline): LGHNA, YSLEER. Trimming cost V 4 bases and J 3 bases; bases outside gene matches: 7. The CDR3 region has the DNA TGCGCCAGCAGCCCCGCGACTAGCGGAGACTACGAGCAGTACTTC. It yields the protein CASSPATSGDYEQYF.

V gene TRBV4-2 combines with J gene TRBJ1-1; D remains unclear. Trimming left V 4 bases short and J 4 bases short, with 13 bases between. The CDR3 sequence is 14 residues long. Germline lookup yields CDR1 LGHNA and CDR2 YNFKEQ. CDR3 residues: CASSRPLGGTEAFF. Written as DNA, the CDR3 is TGTGCCAGCAGCCGTCCCCTAGGTGGCACTGAAGCTTTCTTT.

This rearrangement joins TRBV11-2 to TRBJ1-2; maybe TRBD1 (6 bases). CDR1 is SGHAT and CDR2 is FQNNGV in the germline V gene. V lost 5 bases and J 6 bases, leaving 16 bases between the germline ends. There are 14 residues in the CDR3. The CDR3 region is CASSKGGLLNGYTF. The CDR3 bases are TGTGCCAGCAGCAAAGGGGGGCTTCTGAATGGCTACACCTTC.

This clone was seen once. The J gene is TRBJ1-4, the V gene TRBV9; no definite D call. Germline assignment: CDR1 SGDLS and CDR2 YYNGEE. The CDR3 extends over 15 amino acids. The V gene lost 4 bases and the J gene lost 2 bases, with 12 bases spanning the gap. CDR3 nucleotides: TGTGCCAGCAGCTTCGACGGAGCGACTAATGAAAAACTGTTTTTT. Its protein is CASSFDGATNEKLFF.

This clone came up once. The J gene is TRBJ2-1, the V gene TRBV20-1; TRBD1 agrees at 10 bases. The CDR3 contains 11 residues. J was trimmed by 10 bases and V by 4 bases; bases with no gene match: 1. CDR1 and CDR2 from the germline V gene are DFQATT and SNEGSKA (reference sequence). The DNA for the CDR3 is TGCAGTGCTAAGGACAGGGGGGAGCAGTTCTTC. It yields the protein CSAKDRGEQFF.

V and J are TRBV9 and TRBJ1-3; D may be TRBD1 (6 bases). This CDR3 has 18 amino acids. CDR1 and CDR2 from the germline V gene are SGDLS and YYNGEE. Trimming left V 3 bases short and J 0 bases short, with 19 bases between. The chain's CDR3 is CASSGQISDSLSGNTIYF. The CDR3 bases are TGTGCCAGCAGCGGACAAATATCGGACAGTCTCTCTGGAAACACCATATATTTT. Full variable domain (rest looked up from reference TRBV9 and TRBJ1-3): DSGVTQTPKHLITATGQRVTLRCSPRSGDLSVYWYQQSLDQGLQFLIQYYNGEERAKGNILERFSAQQFPDLHSELNLSSLELGDSALYFCASSGQISDSLSGNTIYFGEGSWLTVV.

The CDR3 nucleotides read TGTGCCAGCAGGGAGGCGAGCTCCTACAATGAGCAGTTCTTC. Translated: CASREASSYNEQFF. The V and J genes are TRBV11-2 and TRBJ2-1, with D possibly being TRBD2 (5 bases). This CDR3 spans 14 amino acids. V gave up 6 bases and J gave up 0 bases, with 9 bases separating them. Germline values: CDR1 SGHAT, CDR2 FQNNGV.

The CDR3 sequence is CASRAGTGVGGEQFF. The CDR3 DNA reads TGTGCCAGCAGAGCCGGGACAGGGGTCGGGGGTGAGCAGTTCTTC. The chain has TRBV6-1 and TRBJ2-1; 10 nucleotides match TRBD1. Trimming took 6 bases from V and 9 from J; bases not matched to a gene: 11. Germline V gene lookup returns CDR1 MNHNS and CDR2 SASEGT. The CDR3 consists of 15 residues.

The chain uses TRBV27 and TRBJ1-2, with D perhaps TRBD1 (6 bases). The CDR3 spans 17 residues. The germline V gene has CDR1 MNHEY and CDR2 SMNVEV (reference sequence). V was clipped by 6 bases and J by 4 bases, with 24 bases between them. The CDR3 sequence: CASRSTTRTAPVYGYTF. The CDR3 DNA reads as TGTGCCAGCAGATCCACTACTCGGACAGCGCCCGTCTATGGCTACACCTTC.